Listed here are 22 T cell receptor beta chains from one sample, sequenced in a study of identical twins. One entry per CDR3 protein results from TCRdb running MiXCR on the 5' RACE reads. This table has roughly 480,000 distinct CDR3 sequences, roughly 26% appearing once. The sample was also reused in another study, on T cells expressing NK-cell markers.

The sample consisted of CD4+ T cells sorted from blood. Every receptor here comes from a woman under 30 in good health.

The chain combines TRBV9 with TRBJ2-6, with D uncertain. Germline V gene sequence: CDR1 SGDLS, CDR2 YYNGEE. V was trimmed by 4 bases and J by 4 bases, leaving 9 bases between them. This CDR3 region has 14 residues. The DNA for the CDR3 is TGTGCCAGCAGCAACCGAGCGGGGGCCAACGTCCTGACTTTC. Protein sequence: CASSNRAGANVLTF.

The chain couples TRBV12-3 or TRBV12-4 to TRBJ1-2, with D unresolved. CDR3 length: 12 residues. The V gene lost 5 bases and the J gene lost 5 bases, with 9 bases spanning the gap. The chain's CDR3 is CASSKIGYGYTF. The CDR3, as DNA: TGTGCCAGCAGTAAGATCGGATATGGCTACACCTTC.

This CDR3 reads CASSFVSGSETQYF. The CDR3 DNA reads TGTGCCAGCAGTTTCGTTAGCGGGAGTGAGACCCAGTACTTC. The chain recombines TRBV12-3 or TRBV12-4 with TRBJ2-5; 9 nucleotides line up with TRBD2. This CDR3 has 14 amino acids. Trimming took 3 bases from V and 5 from J; bases not matched to a gene: 4.

The rearrangement joins TRBV29-1 to TRBJ2-5, with TRBD2 matching over 14 bases. Per the germline V gene, CDR1 is SQVTM and CDR2 is ANQGSEA. This CDR3 is built from 13 residues. The V segment lost 5 bases and the J segment 5 bases; nucleotides outside the gene matches: 1. The CDR3 sequence is CSVRTSGGETQYF. Here the CDR3 DNA reads TGCAGCGTTAGGACTAGCGGGGGGGAGACCCAGTACTTC.

This clonotype was seen a handful of times. The V call is TRBV12-3 or TRBV12-4, the J call TRBJ1-6, with D perhaps matching TRBD1 (5 bases). CDR3 length equals 14 residues. V was pared by 3 bases and J by 11 bases, with 14 bases between. DNA for the CDR3: TGTGCCAGCAGTTTGGGGGGGTTGGGGACACCCCTCCACTTT. The encoded protein is CASSLGGLGTPLHF.

This chain connects TRBV3-1 to TRBJ1-2, with D possibly matching TRBD1 (6 bases). Per the germline V gene, CDR1 is LGHDT and CDR2 is YNNKEL (reference sequence). The CDR3 loop spans 14 amino acids. Trimming left V 3 bases short and J 6 bases short, with 14 bases between. The CDR3 DNA is TGTGCCAGCAGCCAGCAACAGGGCTGGGATGGCTACACCTTC. Translated: CASSQQQGWDGYTF.

This clonotype showed up just a few times. The rearrangement joins TRBV29-1 to TRBJ2-5; D assignment may be TRBD1 or TRBD2 (5 bases each). Trimming removed 4 bases at V and 7 bases at J, with 16 bases between. This CDR3 contains 13 residues. Germline V gene sequence: CDR1 SQVTM, CDR2 ANQGSEA. The chain's CDR3 is CSVVASSGGTQYF. DNA of the CDR3: TGCAGCGTTGTGGCATCCAGTGGGGGGACCCAGTACTTC.

This clonotype occurred a few times. The chain combines TRBV5-1 with TRBJ2-3, with a weak D call TRBD2 (5 bases). Deletions cut 1 base from V and 2 bases from J, with 11 bases between. This CDR3 has 15 amino acids. Germline values: CDR1 SGHRS, CDR2 YFSETQ. The DNA of the CDR3 is TGCGCCAGCAGCTTGTTCGGGGTACTCACAGATACGCAGTATTTT. Protein: CASSLFGVLTDTQYF. Looking up the rest from reference TRBV5-1 and TRBJ2-3 gives the full variable domain: KAGVTQTPRYLIKTRGQQVTLSCSPISGHRSVSWYQQTPGQGLQFLFEYFSETQRNKGNFPGRFSGRQFSNSRSEMNVSTLELGDSALYLCASSLFGVLTDTQYFGPGTRLTVL.

This clonotype was seen only a few times. The chain has TRBV6-5 and TRBJ2-7, with 10 bases that match TRBD2. V lost 6 bases to trimming and J lost 6 bases; unmatched junction nucleotides: 11. This CDR3 is 15 amino acids long. Germline V gene lookup returns CDR1 MNHEY and CDR2 SVGAGI. The CDR3 DNA follows: TGTGCCAGCAGCTACAGCGGGGGGGACCTTGGCGAGCAGTACTTC. Translated: CASSYSGGDLGEQYF.

The chain joins TRBV18 to TRBJ2-2; 7 nucleotides align to TRBD2. Germline CDR1 KGHSH, CDR2 LQKENI. The CDR3 is made up of 15 amino acids. V shed 3 bases and J 6 bases; nucleotides not matched to a gene: 7. CDR3 nucleotide sequence: TGTGCCAGCTCACCGAACGTACTAGCGCCCGGGGAGCTGTTTTTT. Residues: CASSPNVLAPGELFF.

This clonotype has a handful of counts. The chain recombines TRBV15 with TRBJ2-4; D unclear. Germline assignment: CDR1 LNHNV and CDR2 YYDKDF (reference sequence). This CDR3 contains 14 residues. V shed 5 bases and J shed 0 bases, with 8 bases lying between them. For the CDR3, the DNA is TGTGCCACCAGCTATCTGGAAGCCAAAAACATTCAGTACTTC. Its translation: CATSYLEAKNIQYF.

This clonotype was recorded a few times. This chain connects TRBV6-1 to TRBJ2-7; TRBD1 aligns across 7 bases. Germline lookup yields CDR1 MNHNS and CDR2 SASEGT. V shed 6 bases, J shed 4 bases, and the junction held 9 bases outside the gene matches. The CDR3 totals 14 residues. The CDR3 DNA is TGTGCCAGCAGGGGACAGTGGGATACGTACGAGCAGTACTTC. This codes for CASRGQWDTYEQYF.

The J gene is TRBJ2-7, the V gene TRBV12-3 or TRBV12-4; D not certain. V lost 5 bases to trimming and J lost 4 bases, with 15 bases between them. This CDR3 is built from 14 residues. The CDR3 bases are TGTGCCAGCAGTCCCCGTTACAAGACTTACGAGCAGTACTTC. Translated: CASSPRYKTYEQYF.

A few counts support this clonotype. CDR3 nucleotide sequence: TGTGCCAGCAGTGTCGAGGGGACGACAGGGTACAATGAGCAGTTCTTC. It specifies CASSVEGTTGYNEQFF. J is TRBJ2-1 and V is TRBV6-1; 7 nucleotides line up with TRBD1. The V gene's germline CDR1 is MNHNS and CDR2 SASEGT. The V and J ends lost 4 bases and 4 bases, in that order; junction bases with no gene match: 10. The CDR3 totals 16 residues.

The chain couples TRBV5-1 to TRBJ1-6; perhaps TRBD1 as D (6 bases). Trimming shortened V by 4 bases and J by 10 bases, and 21 bases separated the two germline ends. Germline assignment: CDR1 SGHRS and CDR2 YFSETQ. The CDR3 covers 16 residues. The CDR3: CASSLYRESVGSPLHF. In DNA form, the CDR3 reads TGCGCCAGCAGCCTGTACAGGGAGAGTGTCGGATCACCCCTCCACTTT.

A few counts support this clonotype. The chain has TRBV20-1 and TRBJ1-4; TRBD1 matches 7 bases. Germline values: CDR1 DFQATT, CDR2 SNEGSKA (reference sequence). V was pared by 0 bases and J by 11 bases, with 9 bases of the junction left unmatched. The CDR3 totals 14 residues. CDR3 DNA sequence: TGCAGTGCTAGAGATTCGTATCAGGGGGAGAAACTGTTTTTT. Encoded protein: CSARDSYQGEKLFF.

The gene calls are TRBV5-1 and TRBJ2-5, with D perhaps TRBD1 (5 bases). The V and J ends lost 4 bases and 4 bases respectively, with 14 bases between them. Looked up from germline, CDR1 is SGHRS and CDR2 is YFSETQ. The CDR3 runs to 14 residues. CDR3 nucleotide sequence: TGCGCCAGCAGCGGAAGGGGCTATGGAGAGACCCAGTACTTC. Amino acids: CASSGRGYGETQYF. Full variable domain (missing parts from reference TRBV5-1 and TRBJ2-5): KAGVTQTPRYLIKTRGQQVTLSCSPISGHRSVSWYQQTPGQGLQFLFEYFSETQRNKGNFPGRFSGRQFSNSRSEMNVSTLELGDSALYLCASSGRGYGETQYFGPGTRLLVL.

This clonotype was seen a few times. The gene calls are TRBV29-1 and TRBJ2-2; TRBD1 is a possible D gene (5 bases). The CDR3 is 14 residues long. With 5 bases removed from V and 2 bases from J, the gap between germline ends came to 12 bases. Germline V gene data show CDR1 as SQVTM and CDR2 as ANQGSEA. In DNA form, the CDR3 reads TGCAGCGTTTCGCAGGGTAGCAACACCGGGGAGCTGTTTTTT. Translating it yields CSVSQGSNTGELFF.

J is TRBJ1-2 and V is TRBV28; D is perhaps TRBD1 (6 bases). Deletions cut 1 base from V and 8 bases from J, with 8 bases between. Germline CDR1 reads MDHEN; CDR2 reads SYDVKM. The CDR3 is 12 amino acids. In DNA form, the CDR3 reads TGTGCCAGCAGTTTATCCGGGGGCGGCTACACCTTC. Translating it yields CASSLSGGGYTF.

The chain joins TRBV6-1 to TRBJ2-7; D might be TRBD2 (7 bases). Trimming took 8 bases from V and 3 from J, leaving 20 bases between them. This CDR3 is 15 amino acids long. The germline V gene has CDR1 MNHNS and CDR2 SASEGT. CDR3 loop: CASGGEGVLVYEQYF. CDR3 nucleotide sequence: TGTGCCAGCGGGGGGGAGGGGGTACTTGTCTACGAGCAGTACTTC.

This clonotype was seen a few times. The chain has TRBV7-3 and TRBJ1-1; D not certain. The CDR3 has 13 amino acids. The V end lost 3 bases, the J end lost 3 bases, and 8 bases lay between the germline ends. The germline CDR1 and CDR2 sequences are SGHTA and FQGTGA. The CDR3 loop reads CASSFDLDTEAFF. The CDR3 DNA reads as TGTGCCAGCAGCTTCGATTTGGACACTGAAGCTTTCTTT. The full variable domain, completed using reference TRBV7-3 and TRBJ1-1, is GAGVSQTPSNKVTEKGKYVELRCDPISGHTALYWYRQSLGQGPEFLIYFQGTGAADDSGLPNDRFFAVRPEGSVSTLKIQRTERGDSAVYLCASSFDLDTEAFFGQGTRLTVV.

This clonotype has a handful of counts. The chain employs TRBV11-3 and TRBJ2-5, with a tentative D call TRBD2 (5 bases). CDR1 is SGHNT and CDR2 is YENEEA in the germline V gene. V was clipped by 5 bases and J by 3 bases, with 16 bases between them. The CDR3 sequence is 15 residues long. The CDR3 bases are TGTGCCAGCAGCCTAAGGTGGCAGGAGGAAGAGACCCAGTACTTC. Translating gives CASSLRWQEEETQYF.